This TCR beta chain was sequenced for a study of control samples from healthy donors and cancer patients. Clones were read by immunoSEQ multiplex PCR, and TCRdb kept only the in-frame ones, dropping some. The sample contains tens of thousands of clones, roughly 83% of which appear only once. Sequencing used blood. This clonotype was obtained from a man in his 60s in good health.

In nucleotides, the CDR3 is TGTGCCAGCAGCTTAGGGCCGGGTAATTACTATGGCTACACCTTC. Amino acid sequence: CASSLGPGNYYGYTF. The gene calls are TRBV11-2 and TRBJ1-2; D not resolved. This CDR3 contains 15 residues. Looked up from germline, CDR1 is SGHAT and CDR2 is FQNNGV. V was shortened by 1 base and J by 3 bases, with 12 bases between the two germline ends.